The entry below describes one T cell receptor (beta chain). CDR1 is WSHSY and CDR2 is SAAADI in the germline V gene. This CDR3 spans 13 amino acids. V was clipped by 5 bases and J by 6 bases, with 13 bases between them. These data belong to a study of cytomegalovirus exposure and HLA in healthy donors. 13 Jbeta primers and 60 Vbeta primers were used for the PCR. Profiled with immunoSEQ multiplex PCR; TCRdb holds only in-frame clones, not every one. The sample contains over 150,000 clones, around 79% of which appear only once. The chain carries TRBV10-2 and TRBJ1-2; maybe TRBD1 (5 bases). The sequencing sample was made of PBMCs. This TCR was recovered from a male donor in good health and CMV-seropositive. The CDR3 DNA reads TGCGCCAGCAGTCCAGGGTTAGTGAATGGCTACACCTTC. This translates into CASSPGLVNGYTF.